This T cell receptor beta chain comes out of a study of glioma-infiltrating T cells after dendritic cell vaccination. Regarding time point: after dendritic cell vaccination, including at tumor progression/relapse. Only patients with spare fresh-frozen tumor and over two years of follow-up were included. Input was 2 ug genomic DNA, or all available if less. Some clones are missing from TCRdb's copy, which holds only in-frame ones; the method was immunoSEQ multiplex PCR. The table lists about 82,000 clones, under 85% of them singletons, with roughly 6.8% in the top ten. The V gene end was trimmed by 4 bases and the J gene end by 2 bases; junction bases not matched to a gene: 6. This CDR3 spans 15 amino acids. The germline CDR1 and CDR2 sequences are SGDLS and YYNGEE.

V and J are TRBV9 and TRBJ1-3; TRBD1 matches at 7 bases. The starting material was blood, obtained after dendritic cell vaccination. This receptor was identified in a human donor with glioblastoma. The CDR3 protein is CASSLQGIPGNTIYF. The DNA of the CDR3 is TGTGCCAGCAGCCTACAGGGGATCCCTGGAAACACCATATATTTT.